The 6 T cell receptor beta chains below were found in one sample sequenced in a study of CD8 T cells in Susac syndrome. The authors reverse transcribed roughly 0.5 to 1 ug RNA with random hexamers. Via MiXCR, TCRdb re-called the immunoSEQ multiplex PCR reads, giving one row per CDR3 protein. The sample includes approximately 120,000 distinct CDR3 sequences, around 94% of them seen just once. Sequenced input: CD4+ T cells from PBMCs. The receptors were gathered from a human donor in good health.

V gene TRBV7-2 combines with J gene TRBJ2-7; D is uncertain. CDR3 size: 14 residues. Germline values: CDR1 SGHTA, CDR2 FQGNSA. Trimming pared 1 base from V and 2 bases from J, leaving 9 bases between. CDR3 sequence (DNA): TGTGCCAGCAGCTTAGTTTCGCGCACCTACGAGCAGTACTTC. Translation gives CASSLVSRTYEQYF.

The chain employs TRBV4-1 and TRBJ2-1; D remains ambiguous. V was clipped by 0 bases and J by 6 bases, with 12 bases between them. CDR3 length: 15 residues. Germline-derived CDR1 and CDR2 are MGHRA and YSYEKL. This CDR3 reads CASSQDTSVGNEQFF. DNA of the CDR3: TGCGCCAGCAGCCAAGACACCAGTGTGGGCAATGAGCAGTTCTTC.

V usage is TRBV7-9 and J usage is TRBJ2-5, with 9 bases identical to TRBD1. CDR3 length: 15 residues. Germline V lookup: CDR1 SEHNR, CDR2 FQNEAQ (reference sequence). V lost 5 bases and J lost 0; bases outside the gene matches: 4. The CDR3 protein is CASSPGQGYQETQYF. The DNA of the CDR3 is TGTGCCAGCAGCCCAGGACAGGGGTACCAAGAGACCCAGTACTTC.

The genes are TRBV20-1 and TRBJ2-7, with 10 bases that match TRBD2. Trimming cost V 3 bases and J 3 bases; bases outside gene matches: 8. From germline, CDR1 is DFQATT and CDR2 SNEGSKA (reference sequence). The CDR3 loop spans 15 amino acids. CDR3 sequence: CSASRTSGVLYEQYF. CDR3 nucleotide sequence: TGCAGTGCTAGCCGGACTAGCGGAGTTCTCTACGAGCAGTACTTC.

J is TRBJ2-1 and V is TRBV29-1; a possible D gene is TRBD1 (6 bases). Trimming removed 7 bases from V and 2 bases from J, with 12 bases in between. Germline V CDR1 and CDR2: SQVTM, ANQGSEA. There are 13 residues in the CDR3. The CDR3 sequence: CSAGHHTYNEQFF. CDR3 DNA sequence: TGCAGCGCGGGACACCACACCTACAATGAGCAGTTCTTC.

This chain links TRBV20-1 with TRBJ2-3; D possibly uses TRBD1 or TRBD2 (5 bases each). Between the trimmed V and J ends, which lost 0 bases and 3 bases, there was a span of 10 bases. There are 14 residues in the CDR3. Germline V gene data show CDR1 as DFQATT and CDR2 as SNEGSKA (reference sequence). Here the CDR3 DNA reads TGCAGTGCTAGAGATCCCGGGGCGACAGATACGCAGTATTTT. It codes for CSARDPGATDTQYF.